These 17 T cell receptor beta chains originate from one sample sequenced in a study of preoperative IRX-2 immunotherapy in early breast cancer. Indicated treatment: preoperative locoregional IRX-2 cytokine immunotherapy. Profiled with immunoSEQ multiplex PCR; TCRdb holds only in-frame clones, not every one. The table records around 29,000 clones, 82% of them present only once. The sample was acquired from a patient treated with IRX-2 immunotherapy. These receptors were collected from a human donor with breast cancer.

The chain uses TRBV30 and TRBJ1-1; no clear D. With 6 bases removed from V and 1 base from J, the gap between germline ends came to 6 bases. Looked up from germline, CDR1 is GTSNPN and CDR2 is SVGIG (reference sequence). This CDR3 has 11 residues. As DNA, the CDR3 is TGTGCCTGCGAGAGGAACACTGAAGCTTTCTTT. It translates to CACERNTEAFF.

A few counts support this clone. The V call is TRBV28, the J call TRBJ2-3; D is unclear. Germline V lookup: CDR1 MDHEN, CDR2 SYDVKM. Trimming removed 6 bases at V and 2 bases at J, with 15 bases between. CDR3 length equals 15 residues. CDR3 sequence reads: CASRLYGLSTDTQYF. The DNA for the CDR3 is TGTGCCAGCAGACTTTATGGCCTCTCCACAGATACGCAGTATTTT.

V usage is TRBV6-8 and J usage is TRBJ1-2; no reliable D call. V shed 4 bases and J shed 1 base, with 7 bases lying between them. The CDR3 contains 13 residues. Germline V gene lookup returns CDR1 MNHGY and CDR2 SAAAGT. The CDR3 bases are TGTGCCAGCAGTTCCCACAGTAACTATGGCTACACCTTC. The encoded protein is CASSSHSNYGYTF.

V and J are TRBV30 and TRBJ2-3; TRBD2 is a possible D gene (6 bases). The CDR3 consists of 17 residues. Trimming shortened V by 0 bases and J by 0 bases, and 16 bases separated the two germline ends. The V gene's germline CDR1 is GTSNPN and CDR2 SVGIG (reference sequence). The CDR3 nucleotides read TGTGCCTGGAGTGTAGAGGGCGGGGTGATTAGCACAGATACGCAGTATTTT. It specifies CAWSVEGGVISTDTQYF.

The chain links TRBV11-3 to TRBJ2-1; 10 bases map to TRBD2. In germline, CDR1 is SGHNT, CDR2 YENEEA. Trimming at V came to 5 bases and at J to 5 bases, leaving 6 bases not matched to a gene. The length of the CDR3 is 15 residues. The chain's CDR3 is CASSQGTSVNNEQFF. The CDR3 DNA reads TGTGCCAGCAGCCAAGGGACTAGCGTTAACAATGAGCAGTTCTTC.

The J gene is TRBJ2-7, the V gene TRBV11-3; D gene ambiguous. Trimming pared 7 bases from V and 4 bases from J, leaving 20 bases between. The germline V gene has CDR1 SGHNT and CDR2 YENEEA. CDR3 size: 15 residues. The CDR3 region has the DNA TGTGCCAGCACTCAGTACGGAGACGGAGCTTACGAGCAGTACTTC. Translated: CASTQYGDGAYEQYF.

The chain links TRBV5-1 to TRBJ2-3; 8 bases align to TRBD2. V shed 4 bases and J 3 bases; nucleotides not matched to a gene: 16. This CDR3 contains 18 residues. Germline CDR1 reads SGHRS; CDR2 reads YFSETQ. The CDR3 region is CASSRGSTSSGYTDTQYF. The CDR3 bases are TGCGCCAGCAGCCGCGGAAGTACATCTAGCGGGTATACAGATACGCAGTATTTT.

The rearrangement uses TRBV28 and TRBJ1-2; 7 bases align to TRBD1. Germline V lookup: CDR1 MDHEN, CDR2 SYDVKM. The CDR3 loop spans 15 amino acids. The V segment lost 7 bases and the J segment 8 bases; nucleotides outside the gene matches: 16. The CDR3 loop reads CASIKTRPGGRGYTF. The CDR3 nucleotides are TGTGCCAGCATCAAAACGCGACCAGGGGGACGCGGCTACACCTTC.

J is TRBJ2-1 and V is TRBV12-5, with a weak D call TRBD2 (6 bases). The ends were cut back, 2 bases at V and 0 bases at J, with 8 bases in the middle. The CDR3 totals 15 residues. The germline V gene has CDR1 LGHNT and CDR2 FRNRAP. As DNA, the CDR3 is TGTGCTAGTGGTTTGAGGCGGGGCTCCTACAATGAGCAGTTCTTC. It encodes CASGLRRGSYNEQFF.

V and J are TRBV6-8 and TRBJ2-1, with 14 positions matching TRBD2. This CDR3 comprises 20 residues. Germline values: CDR1 MNHGY, CDR2 SAAAGT. V dropped 4 bases and J dropped 8; count of bases not matched to a gene: 19. The DNA for the CDR3 is TGTGCCAGCAGTTTCCGTCTGACTAGCGGGGGGGCCGTCGAAAGATATGAGCAGTTCTTC. The encoded protein is CASSFRLTSGGAVERYEQFF.

The chain couples TRBV19 to TRBJ2-1; 7 nucleotides line up with TRBD2. CDR3 length equals 16 residues. Germline V gives CDR1 LNHDA, CDR2 SQIVND (reference sequence). Trimming removed 2 bases from V and 4 bases from J; junction bases left unmatched: 8. The CDR3 region has the DNA TGTGCCAGTAGTATATCTGCTAGCGGAAAATACAATGAGCAGTTCTTC. Translated, it gives CASSISASGKYNEQFF.

This chain links TRBV6-8 with TRBJ1-6, with no clear D. Looked up from germline, CDR1 is MNHGY and CDR2 is SAAAGT. V dropped 3 bases and J dropped 6 bases, with 9 bases sitting between them. The CDR3 extends over 14 amino acids. The CDR3 protein is CASSYSVPNSPLHF. CDR3 nucleotide sequence: TGTGCCAGCAGTTATTCGGTCCCTAATTCACCCCTCCACTTT.

This clone has just one count. One junction end does not reproduce the germline sequence, and a read error may be involved. The chain joins TRBV6-8 to TRBJ2-1, with D possibly matching TRBD2 (6 bases). Germline CDR1 is MNHGY and CDR2 is SAAAGT. The CDR3 extends over 14 amino acids. The CDR3 sequence is CAISGGVTYNEQFF. As DNA, the CDR3 is TGTGCCATCAGTGGAGGGGTAACCTACAATGAGCAGTTCTTC.

The chain uses TRBV5-1 and TRBJ1-4; D unclear. Germline CDR1 and CDR2: SGHRS and YFSETQ. V lost 0 bases to trimming and J lost 4 bases, with 10 bases between them. The CDR3 consists of 15 residues. The CDR3: CASSLEGRYNEKLFF. The CDR3 DNA reads as TGCGCCAGCAGCTTGGAGGGCAGGTATAATGAAAAACTGTTTTTT.

V is TRBV6-8 and J is TRBJ1-5; a weak D match, TRBD1 (6 bases). The germline V gene encodes CDR1 MNHGY and CDR2 SAAAGT. V gave up 7 bases and J gave up 3 bases, with 10 bases separating them. CDR3 length: 13 amino acids. CDR3 residues: CASNGQTNQPQHF. DNA of the CDR3: TGTGCCAGCAACGGACAGACCAATCAGCCCCAGCATTTT.

This clone has only a few counts. The chain is built from TRBV29-1 and TRBJ1-1; possibly TRBD1 for D (5 bases). The V gene's germline CDR1 is SQVTM and CDR2 ANQGSEA. The CDR3 totals 14 residues. Trimming removed 7 bases at V and 2 bases at J, with 17 bases between. CDR3 sequence reads: CSAIKEGQNTEAFF. The CDR3 nucleotides are TGCAGCGCCATTAAGGAAGGACAAAACACTGAAGCTTTCTTT. Based on the CDR3 plus reference TRBV29-1 and TRBJ1-1, the full variable domain is SAVISQKPSRDICQRGTSLTIQCQVDSQVTMMFWYRQQPGQSLTLIATANQGSEATYESGFVIDKFPISRPNLTFSTLTVSNMSPEDSSIYLCSAIKEGQNTEAFFGQGTRLTVV.

The rearrangement uses TRBV6-8 and TRBJ1-1; the D is unclear. From germline, CDR1 is MNHGY and CDR2 SAAAGT. V was pared by 8 bases and J by 3 bases, with 13 bases between. CDR3 length: 13 amino acids. Here the CDR3 DNA reads TGTGCCAGCTGCCGGGAAGCCTACACTGAAGCTTTCTTT. Its protein product is CASCREAYTEAFF.